Each of the 23 T cell receptor beta chains below was sequenced from the same sample in a study of blood T cell repertoires in COVID-19. Generated by immunoSEQ multiplex PCR, the TCRdb table keeps only in-frame clones and is missing some. The profile shows around 120,000 clones, 75% to 90% of them singletons. The sample taken for sequencing was peripheral blood. These receptors were collected from a woman between 65 and 79 years old with acute or convalescent COVID-19.

The rearrangement joins TRBV4-1 to TRBJ2-5, with D possibly being TRBD2 (6 bases). This CDR3 has 19 residues. Trimming left V 4 bases short and J 4 bases short, with 28 bases between. The V gene's germline CDR1 is MGHRA and CDR2 YSYEKL. The CDR3 region has the DNA TGCGCCAGCAGCCCCGGTCGATGGGCGGGGTCCGTAGTCCTAGAGACCCAGTACTTC. Protein sequence: CASSPGRWAGSVVLETQYF.

This sequence joins TRBV6-1 and TRBJ2-3, with D uncertain. The germline V gene has CDR1 MNHNS and CDR2 SASEGT. The CDR3 consists of 16 residues. Trimming cost V 2 bases and J 2 bases, with 14 bases left between them. For the CDR3, the DNA is TGTGCCAGCAGTGAATTGTACGGAGCTCTCACAGATACGCAGTATTTT. Its translation: CASSELYGALTDTQYF.

This clone was detected once. V and J are TRBV6-5 and TRBJ1-1, with TRBD1 matching over 7 bases. The germline gives CDR1 MNHEY, CDR2 SVGAGI. The CDR3 runs 16 residues. J lost 0 bases, V lost 2 bases, and 6 bases had no gene match. The CDR3 region is CASSYGGQSMNTEAFF. In DNA, the CDR3 is TGTGCCAGCAGTTACGGGGGACAGTCCATGAACACTGAAGCTTTCTTT.

CDR3 protein: CAWSMGLAAYNEQFF. The CDR3 nucleotides are TGTGCCTGGAGTATGGGACTAGCGGCTTACAATGAGCAGTTCTTC. The V and J genes are TRBV30 and TRBJ2-1; 11 bases align to TRBD2. Trimming cost V 2 bases and J 4 bases; bases outside gene matches: 4. The germline V gene encodes CDR1 GTSNPN and CDR2 SVGIG (reference sequence). The CDR3 has 15 amino acids.

The CDR3 sequence: CATSREKGNEQFF. For the CDR3, the DNA is TGTGCCACCAGCAGAGAGAAGGGGAATGAGCAGTTCTTC. The V and J genes are TRBV15 and TRBJ2-1; perhaps TRBD1 as D (5 bases). Trimming shortened V by 0 bases and J by 7 bases, and 7 bases separated the two germline ends. The germline CDR1 and CDR2 sequences are LNHNV and YYDKDF (reference sequence). The CDR3 totals 13 residues.

The chain joins TRBV20-1 to TRBJ1-2; the match to TRBD1 covers 8 bases. V gave up 6 bases and J gave up 6 bases; unmatched junction bases: 3. Germline CDR1 is DFQATT and CDR2 is SNEGSKA (reference sequence). The CDR3 has 11 amino acids. CDR3 residues: CSADRVNGYTF. The CDR3 DNA is TGCAGTGCGGACAGGGTGAATGGCTACACCTTC.

The chain combines TRBV24-1 with TRBJ2-7; 8 nucleotides match TRBD1. The CDR3 is 15 residues long. With V trimmed by 7 bases and J by 4 bases, 11 bases remained unmatched. Germline V gene sequence: CDR1 KGHDR, CDR2 SFDVKD. The CDR3 region is CATSGADRGYYEQYF. The CDR3 nucleotides read TGTGCCACCAGCGGAGCAGACAGGGGCTATTACGAGCAGTACTTC.

The V gene is TRBV6-5, the J gene TRBJ1-4; D is possibly TRBD1 (6 bases). This CDR3 region has 14 residues. V was clipped by 8 bases and J by 6 bases, with 16 bases between them. CDR1 is MNHEY, CDR2 SVGAGI, per germline. CDR3 sequence (DNA): TGTGCCAGCGCCTGGACAGCGACGGATGAAAAACTGTTTTTT. Residues: CASAWTATDEKLFF.

This chain links TRBV5-1 with TRBJ2-1; D remains ambiguous. Germline CDR1 SGHRS, CDR2 YFSETQ. CDR3 length equals 14 residues. V was trimmed by 2 bases and J by 0 bases, leaving 6 bases between them. The CDR3 protein is CASSFVSSYNEQFF. The CDR3 DNA reads as TGCGCCAGCAGCTTTGTGAGCTCCTACAATGAGCAGTTCTTC. The full variable domain, with the rest looked up from reference TRBV5-1 and TRBJ2-1, is KAGVTQTPRYLIKTRGQQVTLSCSPISGHRSVSWYQQTPGQGLQFLFEYFSETQRNKGNFPGRFSGRQFSNSRSEMNVSTLELGDSALYLCASSFVSSYNEQFFGPGTRLTVL.

The rearrangement uses TRBV5-1 and TRBJ2-1, with D possibly TRBD2 on 6 matching bases. The V end lost 4 bases, the J end lost 7 bases, and 9 bases lay between the germline ends. CDR1 SGHRS and CDR2 YFSETQ come from the germline V gene. This CDR3 is 12 amino acids long. DNA of the CDR3: TGCGCCAGCAGCATCGGGGGAAATGAGCAGTTCTTC. This translates into CASSIGGNEQFF.

The chain uses TRBV5-1 and TRBJ2-7, with D possibly matching TRBD2 (6 bases). V was trimmed by 5 bases and J by 6 bases, leaving 21 bases between them. The germline V gene has CDR1 SGHRS and CDR2 YFSETQ. The CDR3 consists of 15 residues. For the CDR3, the DNA is TGCGCCAGCAGTCGCCTTGGGGGGAGTCTGGGCGAGCAGTACTTC. Its protein is CASSRLGGSLGEQYF.

The V call is TRBV4-1, the J call TRBJ2-1; 9 bases are shared with TRBD2. CDR1 and CDR2 (germline): MGHRA, YSYEKL. Trimming cost V 1 base and J 7 bases; bases outside gene matches: 11. The CDR3 extends over 17 amino acids. The chain's CDR3 is CASSQGPGGRGGNEQFF. In DNA, the CDR3 is TGCGCCAGCAGCCAAGGCCCCGGAGGGCGGGGGGGTAATGAGCAGTTCTTC.

This clone was recorded once. This chain joins TRBV19 and TRBJ2-1, with TRBD2 matching 11 bases. The CDR3 consists of 15 residues. Germline CDR1 is LNHDA and CDR2 is SQIVND (reference sequence). V lost 6 bases, J lost 4 bases, and 5 bases stayed unmatched. The CDR3 DNA sequence: TGTGCCAGTAGGGATAGCGGGGGGGGTTACAATGAGCAGTTCTTC. The encoded protein is CASRDSGGGYNEQFF.

This chain uses TRBV6-5 with TRBJ2-5; D may be TRBD1 (5 bases). The V and J ends lost 0 bases and 9 bases respectively, with 14 bases between them. Germline V lookup: CDR1 MNHEY, CDR2 SVGAGI. The CDR3 runs to 14 residues. As DNA, the CDR3 is TGTGCCAGCAGTTACTCGAGACAGCTAACGGCCCAGTACTTC. Its protein product is CASSYSRQLTAQYF.

This clone showed up just once. The genes are TRBV28 and TRBJ1-5, with D perhaps matching TRBD1 (5 bases). This CDR3 contains 16 residues. The V and J ends lost 5 bases and 2 bases respectively, with 16 bases between them. The germline CDR1 and CDR2 sequences are MDHEN and SYDVKM. The CDR3 coding sequence is TGTGCCAGCAGTCTCCCTGAGGGACTTGGCAATCAGCCCCAGCATTTT. It codes for CASSLPEGLGNQPQHF. The variable domain in full, with the rest retrieved from reference TRBV28 and TRBJ1-5, is DVKVTQSSRYLVKRTGEKVFLECVQDMDHENMFWYRQDPGLGLRLIYFSYDVKMKEKGDIPEGYSVSREKKERFSLILESASTNQTSMYLCASSLPEGLGNQPQHFGDGTRLSIL.

The chain carries TRBV5-8 and TRBJ2-3; the match to TRBD2 covers 9 bases. J lost 5 bases, V lost 4 bases, and 14 bases had no gene match. This CDR3 contains 17 residues. Germline lookup yields CDR1 SGHTS and CDR2 YDEGEE. Here the CDR3 reads CASSQNLAGALGDTQYF. CDR3 sequence (DNA): TGTGCCAGCAGCCAAAATTTAGCGGGGGCCCTGGGAGATACGCAGTATTTT.

The genes are TRBV19 and TRBJ1-5, with 9 bases lining up with TRBD1. The CDR3 loop spans 15 amino acids. V gave up 5 bases and J gave up 2 bases; unmatched junction bases: 4. Germline CDR1 and CDR2: LNHDA and SQIVND (reference sequence). In nucleotides, the CDR3 is TGTGCCAGTAGTCCATGGACAGGGGGCAATCAGCCCCAGCATTTT. It codes for CASSPWTGGNQPQHF.

The chain joins TRBV19 to TRBJ1-4, with 8 nucleotides matching TRBD1. This CDR3 is built from 14 residues. In germline, CDR1 is LNHDA, CDR2 SQIVND (reference sequence). V trimming: 7 bases; J trimming: 10 bases; junction bases outside the gene matches: 11. CDR3 region: CASKAGGVGGKLFF. DNA of the CDR3: TGTGCCAGTAAGGCAGGGGGCGTTGGTGGAAAACTGTTTTTT.

This clone has only a few counts. The rearrangement joins TRBV2 to TRBJ1-5; maybe TRBD1 (5 bases). Germline values: CDR1 SNHLY, CDR2 FYNNEI. There are 14 residues in the CDR3. The V and J ends lost 11 bases and 3 bases respectively, with 17 bases between them. In nucleotides, the CDR3 is TGTGCCTCCGGGTCGGGGGTTCCCAATCAGCCCCAGCATTTT. Translated, it gives CASGSGVPNQPQHF.

This chain uses TRBV10-3 with TRBJ1-1; possible D gene TRBD1, 6 bases. From germline, CDR1 is ENHRY and CDR2 SYGVKD. V lost 4 bases, J lost 6 bases, and 18 bases lay in between. The CDR3 has 15 residues. In nucleotides, the CDR3 is TGTGCCATCAGTGTTGGGACATCACAAGTCGCTGAAGCTTTCTTT. As protein: CAISVGTSQVAEAFF.

The genes are TRBV4-1 and TRBJ2-7; D gene uncertain. Between the trimmed V and J ends, which lost 1 base and 0 bases, there was a span of 10 bases. Germline CDR1 MGHRA, CDR2 YSYEKL. The CDR3 loop spans 15 amino acids. CDR3 in DNA: TGCGCCAGCAGCCAAGGAACGACAAGCTCCTACGAGCAGTACTTC. Translated, it gives CASSQGTTSSYEQYF.

The CDR3 DNA is TGTGCCAGCAGATCGGGACAGGGTATTGAAAAACTGTTTTTT. This translates into CASRSGQGIEKLFF. This chain connects TRBV28 to TRBJ1-4, with 9 bases lining up with TRBD1. This CDR3 has 14 amino acids. CDR1 is MDHEN and CDR2 is SYDVKM in the germline V gene. With V trimmed by 6 bases and J by 7 bases, 6 bases remained unmatched.

The chain has TRBV6-2 or TRBV6-3 and TRBJ2-7; the D gene is possibly TRBD2 (6 bases). The ends were cut back, 1 base at V and 3 bases at J, with 16 bases in the middle. Germline loops: CDR1 MNHEY, CDR2 SVGEGT. This CDR3 has 16 residues. CDR3 in DNA: TGTGCCAGCAGTTACTGGGACCGGGACTTTAACTACGAGCAGTACTTC. It is translated as CASSYWDRDFNYEQYF.